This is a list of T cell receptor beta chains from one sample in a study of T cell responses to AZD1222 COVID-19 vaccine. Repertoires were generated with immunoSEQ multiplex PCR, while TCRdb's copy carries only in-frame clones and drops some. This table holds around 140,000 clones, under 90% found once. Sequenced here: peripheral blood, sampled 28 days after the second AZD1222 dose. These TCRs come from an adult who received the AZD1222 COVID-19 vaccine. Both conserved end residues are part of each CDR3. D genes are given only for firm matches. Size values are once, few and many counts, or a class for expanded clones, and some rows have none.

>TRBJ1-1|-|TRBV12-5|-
CASGLGLRAFF
TGTGCTAGTGGTTTGGGTTTAAGAGCTTTCTTT
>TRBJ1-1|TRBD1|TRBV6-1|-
CASSDQTGGRYAFF
TGTGCCAGCAGTGACCAGACAGGGGGCCGTTATGCTTTCTTT
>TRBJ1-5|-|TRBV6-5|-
CASSYRGGAQHF
TGTGCCAGCAGTTACCGGGGAGGGGCCCAGCATTTT
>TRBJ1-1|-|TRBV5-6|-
CASSLPGYAEAFF
TGTGCCAGCAGCTTGCCCGGCTACGCTGAAGCTTTCTTT
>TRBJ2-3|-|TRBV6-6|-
CASRAEGPADTQYF
TGTGCCAGCAGGGCCGAGGGGCCCGCAGATACGCAGTATTTT
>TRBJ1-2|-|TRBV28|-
CASSTLQGNYGYTF
TGTGCCAGCAGCACCCTACAGGGTAACTATGGCTACACCTTC
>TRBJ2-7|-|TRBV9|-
CASSVDEGPYEQYF
TGTGCCAGCAGCGTAGATGAGGGGCCATACGAGCAGTACTTC
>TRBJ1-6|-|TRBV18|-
CASSPQGAGSLDSPLHF
TGTGCCAGCTCACCACAAGGGGCAGGGAGCCTGGATTCACCCCTCCACTTT
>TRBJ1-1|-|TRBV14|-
CASSQGVRSDTEAFF
TGTGCCAGCAGCCAGGGGGTTAGGTCGGACACTGAAGCTTTCTTT
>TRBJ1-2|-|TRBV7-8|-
CASSSGGGIYGYTF
TGTGCCAGCAGCTCCGGTGGAGGAATCTATGGCTACACCTTC
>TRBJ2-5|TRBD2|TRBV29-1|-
CSLREGGYQETQYF
TGCAGCCTCCGGGAGGGCGGGTACCAAGAGACCCAGTACTTC
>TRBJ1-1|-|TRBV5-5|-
CASSSTGNMNTEAFF
TGTGCCAGCAGCTCCACAGGGAATATGAACACTGAAGCTTTCTTT
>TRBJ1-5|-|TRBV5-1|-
CASSPSVNQPQHF
TGCGCCAGCAGCCCATCAGTGAATCAGCCCCAGCATTTT
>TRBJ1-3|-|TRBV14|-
CASSRAGVFSGNTIYF
TGTGCCAGCAGCCGAGCAGGGGTTTTCTCTGGAAACACCATATATTTT
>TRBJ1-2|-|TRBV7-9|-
CASSDTTATYGYTF
TGTGCCAGCAGCGACACCACAGCTACCTATGGCTACACCTTC
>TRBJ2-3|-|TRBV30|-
CAWSAIITDTQYF
TGTGCCTGGAGCGCCATAATCACAGATACGCAGTATTTT
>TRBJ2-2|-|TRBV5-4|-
CASSLRSNTGELFF
TGTGCCAGCAGCTTGCGCTCGAACACCGGGGAGCTGTTTTTT
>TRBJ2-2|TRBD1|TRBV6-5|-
CASSRTGPGTGELFF
TGTGCCAGCAGTCGGACAGGGCCTGGGACCGGGGAGCTGTTTTTT
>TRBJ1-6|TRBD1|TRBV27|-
CASSFGRDRVNSPLHF
TGTGCCAGCAGTTTTGGTCGGGACAGGGTTAATTCACCCCTCCACTTT
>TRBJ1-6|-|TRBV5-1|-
CASSLASTDNSPLHF
TGCGCCAGCAGCTTGGCCTCAACCGATAATTCACCCCTCCACTTT
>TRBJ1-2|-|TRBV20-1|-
CSASLGSSGAF
TGCAGTGCTAGCCTTGGATCATCTGGGGCCTTC
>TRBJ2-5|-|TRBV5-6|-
CASSLQSGRGTQYF
TGTGCCAGCAGCCTCCAATCAGGGCGCGGGACCCAGTACTTC
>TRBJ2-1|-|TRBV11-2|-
CASSLDLGSFVPKEQFF
TGTGCCAGCAGCTTAGATCTGGGTAGCTTCGTGCCAAAGGAGCAGTTCTTC
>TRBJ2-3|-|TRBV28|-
CASSFELGTTSTDTQYF
TGTGCCAGCAGTTTCGAACTCGGGACAACTAGCACAGATACGCAGTATTTT
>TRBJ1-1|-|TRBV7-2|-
CASSLVTGLGGTEAFF
TGTGCCAGCAGCTTAGTGACAGGCTTGGGGGGCACTGAAGCTTTCTTT
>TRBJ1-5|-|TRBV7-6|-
CASSLGGYSNQPQHF
TGTGCCAGCAGCTTAGGCGGTTATAGCAATCAGCCCCAGCATTTT
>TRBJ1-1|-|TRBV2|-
CASSIGAAEAFF
TGTGCCAGCAGCATAGGGGCAGCAGAAGCTTTCTTT
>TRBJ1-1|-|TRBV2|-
CASTIPNTEAFF
TGTGCCAGCACTATCCCAAACACTGAAGCTTTCTTT
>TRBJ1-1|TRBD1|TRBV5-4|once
CASSYGQGMNTEAFF
TGTGCCAGCAGCTACGGACAGGGTATGAACACTGAAGCTTTCTTT
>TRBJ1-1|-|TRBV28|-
CASRFQAANTEAFF
TGTGCCAGCAGATTCCAGGCCGCGAACACTGAAGCTTTCTTT
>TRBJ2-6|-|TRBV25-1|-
CASSGDPGANVLTF
TGTGCCAGCAGTGGTGACCCTGGGGCCAACGTCCTGACTTTC
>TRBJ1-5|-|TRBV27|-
CASSMGYSNQPQHF
TGTGCCAGCAGTATGGGTTATAGCAATCAGCCCCAGCATTTT
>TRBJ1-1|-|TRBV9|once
CASSPREEGRKAFF
TGTGCCAGCAGCCCTCGGGAGGAGGGCCGGAAAGCTTTCTTT
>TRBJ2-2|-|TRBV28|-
CASSPSRTRDTGELFF
TGTGCCAGCAGCCCCTCAAGGACAAGGGACACCGGGGAGCTGTTTTTT
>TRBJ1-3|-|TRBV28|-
CASSLKSLWRNTIYF
TGTGCCAGCAGTTTGAAGAGCCTCTGGAGGAACACCATATATTTT
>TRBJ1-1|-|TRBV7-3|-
CASRLRQITEAFF
TGTGCCAGCAGATTGCGACAGATTACTGAAGCTTTCTTT
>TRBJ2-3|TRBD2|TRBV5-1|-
CASSFRTSGRNTDTQYF
TGCGCCAGCAGCTTCAGGACTAGCGGGAGGAACACAGATACGCAGTATTTT
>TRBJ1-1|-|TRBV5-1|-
CASSSQGSNTEAFF
TGCGCCAGCAGCTCGCAGGGCTCAAACACTGAAGCTTTCTTT
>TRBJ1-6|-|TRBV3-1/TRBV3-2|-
CASSQEVRKDSPLHF
TGTGCCAGCAGCCAAGAGGTCAGGAAGGATTCACCCCTCCACTTT
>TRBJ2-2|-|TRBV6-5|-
CASSHTTGAGELFF
TGTGCCAGCAGTCATACTACGGGGGCCGGGGAGCTGTTTTTT
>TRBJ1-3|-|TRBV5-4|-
CASSLDSNSGNTIYF
TGTGCCAGCAGCTTGGACAGTAACTCTGGAAACACCATATATTTT
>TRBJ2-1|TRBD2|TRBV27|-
CASSLWLAGGNEQFF
TGTGCCAGCAGTTTGTGGCTAGCGGGGGGGAATGAGCAGTTCTTC
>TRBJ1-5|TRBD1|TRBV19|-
CASSTQGVGQPQHF
TGTGCCAGTAGTACGCAGGGGGTAGGACAGCCCCAGCATTTT
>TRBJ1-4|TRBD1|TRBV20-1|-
CSASAGTANEKLFF
TGCAGTGCTAGTGCCGGGACAGCTAATGAAAAACTGTTTTTT
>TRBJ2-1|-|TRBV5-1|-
CASSPGLSSSRVPYNEQFF
TGCGCCAGCAGCCCGGGACTCTCCTCCTCGCGGGTCCCCTACAATGAGCAGTTCTTC
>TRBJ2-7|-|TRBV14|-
CASSQEDTGHPKYEQYF
TGTGCCAGCAGCCAAGAGGATACAGGTCACCCTAAATACGAGCAGTACTTC
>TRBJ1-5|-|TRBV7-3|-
CASSLSLGQPQHF
TGTGCCAGCAGCTTATCGCTGGGACAGCCCCAGCATTTT
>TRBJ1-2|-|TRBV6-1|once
CASSEHPGGQVTF
TGTGCCAGCAGTGAACATCCGGGGGGTCAGGTTACCTTC